The T cell receptor beta chain described here comes from a study of Graves' ophthalmopathy and Graves' hyperthyroidism. Scientists amplified the TCR beta CDR3 regions from RNA transcripts. The first round was an RT-PCR with HTBI primers, and the second round was a multiplex PCR. TCRdb re-called the multiplex PCR reads with MiXCR, one entry per CDR3 protein. The sample has some 380,000 distinct CDR3 sequences, about 16% seen once. The germline gives CDR1 DFQATT, CDR2 SNEGSKA (reference sequence). The ends were cut back, 5 bases at V and 4 bases at J, with 14 bases in the middle. This CDR3 region has 13 residues.

The source is a woman in her late teens or twenties with stable Graves' hyperthyroidism. Sequenced input: peripheral blood. The V call is TRBV20-1, the J call TRBJ1-1; D call uncertain. In DNA, the CDR3 is TGCAGTGCTGGGCCGGCTACAACCACTGAAGCTTTCTTT. Its translation is CSAGPATTTEAFF.